This T cell receptor beta chain was documented in a study of T cells after yellow fever vaccination. Study overall: SMART-Seq v4 Ultra Low Input served to prepare low-cell-number fractions. General study points: The appearance of a small share of clonotypes in both CD4 and CD8 compartments was observed. Contamination by abundant bulk-population clonotypes could be present in FACS-sorted repertoires.

This clonotype was detected ten times or more. The target antigen is unknown. It was through 5'RACE template switching that TCR cDNA was made, with a universal primer site and UMIs added. MiXCR, run by TCRdb on the 5' RACE reads, gives a single entry per CDR3 protein. The sample contains roughly 140,000 distinct CDR3 sequences, 7.7% of which appear only once. V was cut by 5 bases and J by 2 bases, with 12 bases left in between. Per germline, CDR1 SQVTM and CDR2 ANQGSEA. This CDR3 spans 14 amino acids. The chain has TRBV29-1 and TRBJ2-2, with D possibly matching TRBD2 (6 bases). This TCR was sampled from a man aged 25 to 40 who received the YFV17D yellow fever vaccine. The source material was CD4+ T cells sorted from PBMCs, sampled 5 days after the yellow fever booster vaccination. The CDR3 nucleotides are TGCAGCGTTAACGGGGGAGATAACACCGGGGAGCTGTTTTTT. This encodes CSVNGGDNTGELFF.